This T cell receptor (beta chain) is drawn from a study of T cells in localized non-small cell lung cancer. The V end was cut by 2 bases, the J end by 8 bases, with 4 bases between. The CDR3 consists of 11 residues. Germline-derived CDR1 and CDR2 are SGHVS and FQNEAQ. Sequencing was performed with immunoSEQ multiplex PCR; in TCRdb, only in-frame clones are kept and a portion is missing. The sample includes 70,000 to 90,000 clones, around 80% of them seen just once. Study-wide findings and caveats: A median of about 50 clones ranked among the top 100 in tumor appeared in adjacent lung. Sequencing involved a lone tumor region, leaving heterogeneity possible. Among the tissues sampled, uninvolved adjacent lung had the highest T cell clonality, above tumor.

Details on this clone: Its antigen is not known.

This TCR came from an older female donor with stage I lung adenocarcinoma. The chain carries TRBV7-8 and TRBJ1-3; no firm D call. Sequenced material: peripheral blood, taken before any cancer treatment. CDR3 protein: CASSLLDTIYF. The DNA of the CDR3 is TGTGCCAGCAGCTTATTGGACACCATATATTTT.